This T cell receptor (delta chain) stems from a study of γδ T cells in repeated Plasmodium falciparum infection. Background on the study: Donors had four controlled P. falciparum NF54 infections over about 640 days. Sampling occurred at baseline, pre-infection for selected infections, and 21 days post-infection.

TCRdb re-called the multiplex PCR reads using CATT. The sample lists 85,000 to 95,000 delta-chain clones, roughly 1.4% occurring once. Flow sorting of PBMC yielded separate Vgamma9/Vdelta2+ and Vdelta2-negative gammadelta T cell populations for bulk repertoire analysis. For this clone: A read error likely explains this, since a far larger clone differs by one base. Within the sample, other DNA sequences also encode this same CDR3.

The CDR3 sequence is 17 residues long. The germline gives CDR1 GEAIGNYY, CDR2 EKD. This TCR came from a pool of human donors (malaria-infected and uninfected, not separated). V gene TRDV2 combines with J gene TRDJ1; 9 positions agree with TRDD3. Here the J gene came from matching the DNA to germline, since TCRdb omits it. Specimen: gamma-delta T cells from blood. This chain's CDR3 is CACNYLGDQGYTDKLIF. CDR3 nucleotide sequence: TGTGCTTGTAACTATCTGGGGGATCAAGGGTACACCGATAAACTCATCTTT.